This T cell receptor beta chain is from a study of T cells in Graves' hyperthyroidism and ophthalmopathy. Study-level findings and limits: Most thyroid clonotypes that were expanded above 0.001 also turned up in blood.

This clonotype was found many times. What it binds is unknown. Authors of the study amplified TCR beta CDR3 regions from RNA transcripts. The study used the HTBI primer set for a first-round RT-PCR of the TCR CDR3. TCRdb recomputed calls from the multiplex PCR reads with MiXCR, one row per CDR3 protein. The sample comprises 500,000 to 700,000 distinct CDR3 sequences, roughly a sixth of which are singletons, and 15% to 20% rests with the top ten. Stable hyperthyroidism: no ophthalmopathy progression over 18 months of follow-up. Diagnostic assessment was based on clinical symptoms, serum thyroxine and TRAb, thyroid ultrasound and orbital computed tomography. Trimming took off 6 bases at V and 3 bases at J, with 9 bases between the two ends. There are 13 residues in the CDR3. Germline CDR1 is MNHEY and CDR2 is SVGEGT.

Sequencing was performed on blood. The chain joins TRBV6-2 or TRBV6-3 to TRBJ1-5; D ambiguous. The source of this sequence is a woman aged 18-30 years with Graves' hyperthyroidism. CDR3 region: CASRDVDNQPQHF. DNA of the CDR3: TGTGCCAGCAGGGACGTCGACAATCAGCCCCAGCATTTT.